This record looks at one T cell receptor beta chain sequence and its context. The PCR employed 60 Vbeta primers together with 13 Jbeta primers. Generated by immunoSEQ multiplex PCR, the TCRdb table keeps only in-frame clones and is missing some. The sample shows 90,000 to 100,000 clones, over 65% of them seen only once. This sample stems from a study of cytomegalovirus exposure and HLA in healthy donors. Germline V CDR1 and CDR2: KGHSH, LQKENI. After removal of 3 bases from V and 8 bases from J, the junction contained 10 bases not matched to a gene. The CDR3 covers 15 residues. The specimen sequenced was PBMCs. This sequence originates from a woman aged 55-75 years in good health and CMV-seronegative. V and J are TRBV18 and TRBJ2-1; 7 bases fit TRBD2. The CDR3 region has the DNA TGTGCCAGCTCACCCTGGGCGGGAGTGAAGGATGAGCAGTTCTTC. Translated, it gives CASSPWAGVKDEQFF. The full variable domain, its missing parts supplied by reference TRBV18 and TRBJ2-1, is NAGVMQNPRHLVRRRGQEARLRCSPMKGHSHVYWYRQLPEEGLKFMVYLQKENIIDESGMPKERFSAEFPKEGPSILRIQQVVRGDSAAYFCASSPWAGVKDEQFFGPGTRLTVL.